These T cell receptor beta chains were read from a single sample in a study of graft-versus-host responses after intestinal transplantation. These receptors' antigens are unknown. Assay: immunoSEQ multiplex PCR; the TCRdb copy retains only in-frame clones and omits some. The sample comprises 130,000 to 150,000 clones, around 90% of which are singletons, and 0.19% rests with the top ten. The material sequenced was unstimulated CD4+ T cells sorted from spleen or lymph node cells, taken before intestinal transplant. The source of these receptors is a human donor who received an intestinal transplant. Both conserved end residues are part of each CDR3. The order of the fields is clone size, J gene, V gene, D gene, CDR3 DNA, CDR3 protein. D genes are given only for firm matches. Size tells how often a clone was seen (once, few, many) or the class of an expanded clone, and some rows leave it out.

- | TRBJ2-5 | TRBV7-3 | TRBD2 | TGTGCCAGCAGCTTCGGACTAGCGGGAGAAGAGACCCAGTACTTC | CASSFGLAGEETQYF
- | TRBJ2-2 | TRBV5-4 | - | TGTGCCAGCAGCTTGGGGGGGCTGAACACCGGGGAGCTGTTTTTT | CASSLGGLNTGELFF
- | TRBJ1-1 | TRBV28 | - | TGTGCCAGCAGTTTGAGGAGAAGGACTGAAGCTTTCTTT | CASSLRRRTEAFF
- | TRBJ1-5 | TRBV5-6 | - | TGTGCCAGCAGCTCCGCGACCGCACTCAATCAGCCCCAGCATTTT | CASSSATALNQPQHF
- | TRBJ2-7 | TRBV10-1 | - | TGCGCCAGCACCGGGAGCTACGAGCAGTACTTC | CASTGSYEQYF
- | TRBJ2-1 | TRBV6-4 | - | TGTGCCAGCAGTGAACCTGCATACTATCTGGACACAATGGAGCAGTTCTTC | CASSEPAYYLDTMEQFF
- | TRBJ2-7 | TRBV19 | TRBD1 | TGTGCCAGTTCCTACGGGACAGGGTCCTACGAGCAGTACTTC | CASSYGTGSYEQYF
- | TRBJ2-7 | TRBV4-3 | TRBD2 | TGCGCCAGCAGCCAAGATCTGAGGGCGATAGCGGGGATGAGGGGCGAGCAGTACTTC | CASSQDLRAIAGMRGEQYF
- | TRBJ1-2 | TRBV18 | - | TGTGCCAGCTCACGGTCTGGGGGCGACAAACTTAACTATGGCTACACCTTC | CASSRSGGDKLNYGYTF
- | TRBJ2-7 | TRBV15 | TRBD1 | TGTGCCACCAGCAAAGGACAGGGGGTAGGCGAGCAGTACTTC | CATSKGQGVGEQYF
- | TRBJ1-2 | TRBV5-1 | - | TGCGCCAGCAGCTTGGGCCAGGGGTTGTATGGCTACACCTTC | CASSLGQGLYGYTF
- | TRBJ2-3 | TRBV5-1 | TRBD2 | TGCGCCAGCAGCTTGGAAGTAGCGGGAGCCACAGATACGCAGTATTTT | CASSLEVAGATDTQYF
once | TRBJ2-5 | TRBV4-2 | - | TGTGCCAGCAGCCAAGACGGCGGTCAGTTCCAAGAGACCCAGTACTTC | CASSQDGGQFQETQYF
- | TRBJ2-7 | TRBV5-4 | TRBD2 | TGTGCCAGCAGCCAAGTTACACCGGGACTAGCGGGTTTCTCCTACGAGCAGTACTTC | CASSQVTPGLAGFSYEQYF
- | TRBJ1-4 | TRBV19 | - | TGTGCCAGTGGTGAAAAACTGTTTTTT | CASGEKLFF
- | TRBJ2-1 | TRBV5-1 | TRBD2 | TGCGCCAGCAGCTTGGCAGTAGCGGGAGTAGGTAATGAGCAGTTCTTC | CASSLAVAGVGNEQFF
- | TRBJ2-2 | TRBV28 | TRBD2 | TGTGCCAGCAGTTTACTAGCGGGATCCACCGGGGAGCTGTTTTTT | CASSLLAGSTGELFF
once | TRBJ2-5 | TRBV11-2 | - | TGTGCCAGCAGTTCACAGGGCCAAGAGACCCAGTACTTC | CASSSQGQETQYF
- | TRBJ2-1 | TRBV5-4 | TRBD1 | TGTGCCAGCAGCCTTAGGAGGACAGGGGGCATGGATGAGCAGTTCTTC | CASSLRRTGGMDEQFF
- | TRBJ1-4 | TRBV28 | - | TGTGCCAGCAGTTTCTCCCCCCCGGTTAATGAAAAACTGTTTTTT | CASSFSPPVNEKLFF
- | TRBJ2-2 | TRBV5-1 | - | TGCGCCAGCACCTTCTCTGAGAACACCGGGGAGCTGTTTTTT | CASTFSENTGELFF
- | TRBJ2-7 | TRBV27 | - | TGTGCCAGCAGTTTATCCAAAGGGCCGTGGGGCGAGCAGTACTTC | CASSLSKGPWGEQYF
- | TRBJ2-7 | TRBV5-1 | TRBD2 | TGCGCCAGCAGCTTAGGACTAGCGGGCGTCTACGAGCAGTACTTC | CASSLGLAGVYEQYF
once | TRBJ2-7 | TRBV18 | - | TGTGCCAGCTCATCTGCGGGACAGACCTACGAGCAGTACTTC | CASSSAGQTYEQYF
- | TRBJ1-2 | TRBV5-6 | - | TGTGCCAGCAGCTTGTACGACAGCTGGTGGACCGGCTACACCTTC | CASSLYDSWWTGYTF
- | TRBJ2-1 | TRBV9 | - | TGTGCCAGCAGCCCATTCCACCTCTCAGGACAGTACAATGAGCAGTTCTTC | CASSPFHLSGQYNEQFF
- | TRBJ2-1 | TRBV13 | - | TGTGCCAGCAGCTTAGGTGGTGGGCTAGGGGAGCAGTTCTTC | CASSLGGGLGEQFF
few | TRBJ2-3 | TRBV2 | TRBD2 | TGTGCCAGCGGACGGGGGGAAGATACGCAGTATTTT | CASGRGEDTQYF
- | TRBJ2-5 | TRBV5-1 | TRBD2 | TGCGCCAGCAGCTTGGGGCTAGCGGGAGGACAAGAGACCCAGTACTTC | CASSLGLAGGQETQYF
- | TRBJ2-2 | TRBV25-1 | - | TGTGCCAGCAGTGGAGGAGGGGCCGGCACCGGGGAGCTGTTTTTT | CASSGGGAGTGELFF
- | TRBJ2-7 | TRBV4-2 | - | TGTGCCAGCAGCCGGAGCTCCTACGAGCAGTACTTC | CASSRSSYEQYF
- | TRBJ2-1 | TRBV29-1 | TRBD2 | TGCAGCGCTCAGCGGGGAGGCGTCAATGAGCAGTTCTTC | CSAQRGGVNEQFF
- | TRBJ2-7 | TRBV11-2 | - | TGTGCCAGCACCCCCGCTGGGGCTAACTACGAGCAGTACTTC | CASTPAGANYEQYF
once | TRBJ2-2 | TRBV19 | - | TGTGCCAGTAGTGCCCTCCCTTTAGCCCACGGGGAGACCGGGGAGCTGTTTTTT | CASSALPLAHGETGELFF
- | TRBJ2-1 | TRBV28 | TRBD2 | TGTGCCAGCAGTTTATCGGTCGGGAGGGGAGTGGGCAATGAGCAGTTCTTC | CASSLSVGRGVGNEQFF
- | TRBJ1-1 | TRBV19 | - | TGTGCCAGTAGTATGCAGGTGAACACTGAAGCTTTCTTT | CASSMQVNTEAFF
once | TRBJ2-2 | TRBV5-4 | TRBD2 | TGTGCCAGCAGCATCCGAACGGGACTAGCGGTCACCGGGGAGCTGTTTTTT | CASSIRTGLAVTGELFF
- | TRBJ1-4 | TRBV7-2 | - | TGTGCCAGCAGCTCTCCGGGGGCGTCTGAAAAACTGTTTTTT | CASSSPGASEKLFF
- | TRBJ1-2 | TRBV6-5 | - | TGTGCCACGAAGCGACAGGATAACTATGGCTACACCTTC | CATKRQDNYGYTF
- | TRBJ2-7 | TRBV10-3 | TRBD2 | TGTGCCATCAGTGAGAGACTAGCGGGAGACTTTTCCTACGAGCAGTACTTC | CAISERLAGDFSYEQYF
- | TRBJ1-2 | TRBV25-1 | - | TGTGCCAGCAGTGAAAACAGGGTATCCAGGGACTATGGCTACACCTTC | CASSENRVSRDYGYTF
- | TRBJ2-7 | TRBV28 | - | TGTGCCAGCGGCCAAACCGGGACACACTACGAGCAGTACTTC | CASGQTGTHYEQYF
- | TRBJ2-6 | TRBV28 | - | TGTGCCAGCATACAGTCTGGGGCCAACGTCCTGACTTTC | CASIQSGANVLTF